This passage covers 14 T cell receptor beta chains from one sample sequenced in a study of blood T cells in healthy people across ages. A second PCR, run for about 6 to 11 cycles, used a sample-barcoded 5' primer plus a J-beta primer mix. Using its own MiXCR run on the 5' RACE reads, TCRdb lists one record per CDR3 protein. This sample has 700,000 to 850,000 distinct CDR3 sequences, with about 55% found just once. Input material: blood. The receptor source for this set is a man older than 75 in good health.

This clonotype was observed at least ten times. V and J are TRBV28 and TRBJ2-7, with 7 bases lining up with TRBD2. The germline V gene has CDR1 MDHEN and CDR2 SYDVKM. Trimming cost V 5 bases and J 0 bases; bases outside gene matches: 13. The CDR3 has 17 amino acids. CDR3 nucleotides: TGTGCCAGCAGTCTAACTAGCGCCCTACCTTTCTCCTACGAGCAGTACTTC. It encodes CASSLTSALPFSYEQYF. Full variable domain (remainder filled in from reference TRBV28 and TRBJ2-7): DVKVTQSSRYLVKRTGEKVFLECVQDMDHENMFWYRQDPGLGLRLIYFSYDVKMKEKGDIPEGYSVSREKKERFSLILESASTNQTSMYLCASSLTSALPFSYEQYFGPGTRLTVT.

J is TRBJ2-4 and V is TRBV27; D could derive from TRBD1 or TRBD2 (5 bases each). Germline V CDR1 and CDR2: MNHEY, SMNVEV (reference sequence). Trimming left V 7 bases short and J 12 bases short, with 13 bases between. This CDR3 is built from 11 residues. In DNA form, the CDR3 reads TGTGCCAGCAACCTGGGACCCCATCAGTACTTC. It is translated as CASNLGPHQYF.

Of note for this clonotype: Germline is not matched at one junction end, which may reflect a read error. CDR3 loop: CASRLVADTQYF. The DNA of the CDR3 is TGTGCCAGCAGATTAGTGGCAGATACGCAGTATTTT. The chain uses TRBV12-3 or TRBV12-4 and TRBJ2-3; D call uncertain. The CDR3 totals 12 residues.

This clonotype has a handful of counts. The chain employs TRBV7-2 and TRBJ2-7; 7 bases are a match to TRBD2. The CDR3 has 13 amino acids. The junction had 7 bases not matched to a gene; V was cut back by 5 bases and J by 6 bases. CDR1 is SGHTA and CDR2 is FQGNSA in the germline V gene. CDR3 in amino acids: CASSPRGRLEQYF. The CDR3 DNA reads as TGTGCCAGCAGCCCGCGGGGGAGGCTCGAGCAGTACTTC.

The CDR3 here is CSARGVGTARHRYAYF. CDR3 DNA: TGCAGTGCTAGAGGCGTGGGCACGGCGCGTCACAGATACGCGTATTTT. The chain recombines TRBV20-1 with TRBJ2-3; D uncertain. The CDR3 loop spans 16 amino acids. V lost 1 base, J lost 14 bases, and 28 bases lay in between. Germline CDR1 reads DFQATT; CDR2 reads SNEGSKA (reference sequence).

Only one count was recorded for this clonotype. The CDR3 region has the DNA TGTGCCAGCAGTTACCCACTGGGTATAGATACGCAGTATTTT. Translating it yields CASSYPLGIDTQYF. The chain couples TRBV6-2 or TRBV6-3 to TRBJ2-3; D remains ambiguous. Per the germline V gene, CDR1 is MNHEY and CDR2 is SVGEGT. Trimming took off 2 bases at V and 5 bases at J, with 11 bases between the two ends. CDR3 size: 14 residues.

The CDR3 nucleotides read TGTGCCATCAGTGGTGGGACAGGGCGGGACGAGCAGTACTTC. As protein: CAISGGTGRDEQYF. This chain uses TRBV10-3 with TRBJ2-7, with 9 positions matching TRBD1. From germline, CDR1 is ENHRY and CDR2 SYGVKD. The length of the CDR3 is 14 residues. The V segment lost 4 bases and the J segment 5 bases; nucleotides outside the gene matches: 6.

This CDR3 reads CASSEGARNQPQHF. DNA for the CDR3: TGTGCCAGCAGTGAGGGGGCCAGAAATCAGCCCCAGCATTTT. This sequence joins TRBV2 and TRBJ1-5; the D gene is possibly TRBD1 (6 bases). Between the trimmed V and J ends, which lost 3 bases and 4 bases, there was a span of 10 bases. Per the germline V gene, CDR1 is SNHLY and CDR2 is FYNNEI. The CDR3 length is 14 residues.

This chain uses TRBV7-6 with TRBJ2-7, with TRBD2 as a possible D gene (6 bases). This CDR3 has 14 amino acids. The germline CDR1 and CDR2 sequences are SGHVS and FNYEAQ. Trimming pared 1 base from V and 3 bases from J, leaving 10 bases between. The CDR3 DNA reads as TGTGCCAGCAGCTTAGTAGCGGCTCACTACGAGCAGTACTTC. Translation gives CASSLVAAHYEQYF.

The rearrangement links TRBV5-1 to TRBJ2-5, with 7 bases fitting TRBD2. This CDR3 has 13 amino acids. V shed 3 bases and J 5 bases; nucleotides not matched to a gene: 4. Per the germline V gene, CDR1 is SGHRS and CDR2 is YFSETQ. The CDR3 sequence: CASSSGLGETQYF. The CDR3 bases are TGCGCCAGCAGCTCCGGACTAGGGGAGACCCAGTACTTC.

This CDR3 reads CAIRGQGLGYGYTF. CDR3 coding DNA: TGTGCCATCAGGGGACAGGGTTTGGGCTATGGCTACACCTTC. V usage is TRBV10-3 and J usage is TRBJ1-2; 9 bases fit TRBD1. The germline CDR1 and CDR2 sequences are ENHRY and SYGVKD. This CDR3 is built from 14 residues. The ends lost 6 bases at V and 4 bases at J; junction bases unmatched: 6.

This clonotype has more than one count but fewer than ten. V gene TRBV20-1 combines with J gene TRBJ2-7; perhaps TRBD1 as D (5 bases). V was pared by 8 bases and J by 5 bases, with 10 bases between. The germline gives CDR1 DFQATT, CDR2 SNEGSKA (reference sequence). The CDR3 is 10 residues long. CDR3 nucleotide sequence: TGCAGTTTACAGGAGAACGAGCAGTACTTC. It codes for CSLQENEQYF.

The chain joins TRBV7-2 to TRBJ2-7, with D possibly TRBD2 on 6 matching bases. V was clipped by 1 base and J by 7 bases, with 17 bases between them. Per germline, CDR1 SGHTA and CDR2 FQGNSA. The CDR3 spans 15 residues. CDR3 nucleotide sequence: TGTGCCAGCAGCTTAGATCACCAGCGGGCTAGGGAGCAGTACTTC. It codes for CASSLDHQRAREQYF.

This sequence joins TRBV7-3 and TRBJ1-6, with a tentative D call TRBD1 (6 bases). CDR1 is SGHTA, CDR2 FQGTGA, per germline. V dropped 1 base and J dropped 8 bases, with 15 bases sitting between them. The CDR3 runs 16 residues. The CDR3 spells CASSLNSRDTYSPLHF. CDR3 nucleotide sequence: TGTGCCAGCAGCTTAAATTCCCGGGACACTTATTCACCCCTCCACTTT.